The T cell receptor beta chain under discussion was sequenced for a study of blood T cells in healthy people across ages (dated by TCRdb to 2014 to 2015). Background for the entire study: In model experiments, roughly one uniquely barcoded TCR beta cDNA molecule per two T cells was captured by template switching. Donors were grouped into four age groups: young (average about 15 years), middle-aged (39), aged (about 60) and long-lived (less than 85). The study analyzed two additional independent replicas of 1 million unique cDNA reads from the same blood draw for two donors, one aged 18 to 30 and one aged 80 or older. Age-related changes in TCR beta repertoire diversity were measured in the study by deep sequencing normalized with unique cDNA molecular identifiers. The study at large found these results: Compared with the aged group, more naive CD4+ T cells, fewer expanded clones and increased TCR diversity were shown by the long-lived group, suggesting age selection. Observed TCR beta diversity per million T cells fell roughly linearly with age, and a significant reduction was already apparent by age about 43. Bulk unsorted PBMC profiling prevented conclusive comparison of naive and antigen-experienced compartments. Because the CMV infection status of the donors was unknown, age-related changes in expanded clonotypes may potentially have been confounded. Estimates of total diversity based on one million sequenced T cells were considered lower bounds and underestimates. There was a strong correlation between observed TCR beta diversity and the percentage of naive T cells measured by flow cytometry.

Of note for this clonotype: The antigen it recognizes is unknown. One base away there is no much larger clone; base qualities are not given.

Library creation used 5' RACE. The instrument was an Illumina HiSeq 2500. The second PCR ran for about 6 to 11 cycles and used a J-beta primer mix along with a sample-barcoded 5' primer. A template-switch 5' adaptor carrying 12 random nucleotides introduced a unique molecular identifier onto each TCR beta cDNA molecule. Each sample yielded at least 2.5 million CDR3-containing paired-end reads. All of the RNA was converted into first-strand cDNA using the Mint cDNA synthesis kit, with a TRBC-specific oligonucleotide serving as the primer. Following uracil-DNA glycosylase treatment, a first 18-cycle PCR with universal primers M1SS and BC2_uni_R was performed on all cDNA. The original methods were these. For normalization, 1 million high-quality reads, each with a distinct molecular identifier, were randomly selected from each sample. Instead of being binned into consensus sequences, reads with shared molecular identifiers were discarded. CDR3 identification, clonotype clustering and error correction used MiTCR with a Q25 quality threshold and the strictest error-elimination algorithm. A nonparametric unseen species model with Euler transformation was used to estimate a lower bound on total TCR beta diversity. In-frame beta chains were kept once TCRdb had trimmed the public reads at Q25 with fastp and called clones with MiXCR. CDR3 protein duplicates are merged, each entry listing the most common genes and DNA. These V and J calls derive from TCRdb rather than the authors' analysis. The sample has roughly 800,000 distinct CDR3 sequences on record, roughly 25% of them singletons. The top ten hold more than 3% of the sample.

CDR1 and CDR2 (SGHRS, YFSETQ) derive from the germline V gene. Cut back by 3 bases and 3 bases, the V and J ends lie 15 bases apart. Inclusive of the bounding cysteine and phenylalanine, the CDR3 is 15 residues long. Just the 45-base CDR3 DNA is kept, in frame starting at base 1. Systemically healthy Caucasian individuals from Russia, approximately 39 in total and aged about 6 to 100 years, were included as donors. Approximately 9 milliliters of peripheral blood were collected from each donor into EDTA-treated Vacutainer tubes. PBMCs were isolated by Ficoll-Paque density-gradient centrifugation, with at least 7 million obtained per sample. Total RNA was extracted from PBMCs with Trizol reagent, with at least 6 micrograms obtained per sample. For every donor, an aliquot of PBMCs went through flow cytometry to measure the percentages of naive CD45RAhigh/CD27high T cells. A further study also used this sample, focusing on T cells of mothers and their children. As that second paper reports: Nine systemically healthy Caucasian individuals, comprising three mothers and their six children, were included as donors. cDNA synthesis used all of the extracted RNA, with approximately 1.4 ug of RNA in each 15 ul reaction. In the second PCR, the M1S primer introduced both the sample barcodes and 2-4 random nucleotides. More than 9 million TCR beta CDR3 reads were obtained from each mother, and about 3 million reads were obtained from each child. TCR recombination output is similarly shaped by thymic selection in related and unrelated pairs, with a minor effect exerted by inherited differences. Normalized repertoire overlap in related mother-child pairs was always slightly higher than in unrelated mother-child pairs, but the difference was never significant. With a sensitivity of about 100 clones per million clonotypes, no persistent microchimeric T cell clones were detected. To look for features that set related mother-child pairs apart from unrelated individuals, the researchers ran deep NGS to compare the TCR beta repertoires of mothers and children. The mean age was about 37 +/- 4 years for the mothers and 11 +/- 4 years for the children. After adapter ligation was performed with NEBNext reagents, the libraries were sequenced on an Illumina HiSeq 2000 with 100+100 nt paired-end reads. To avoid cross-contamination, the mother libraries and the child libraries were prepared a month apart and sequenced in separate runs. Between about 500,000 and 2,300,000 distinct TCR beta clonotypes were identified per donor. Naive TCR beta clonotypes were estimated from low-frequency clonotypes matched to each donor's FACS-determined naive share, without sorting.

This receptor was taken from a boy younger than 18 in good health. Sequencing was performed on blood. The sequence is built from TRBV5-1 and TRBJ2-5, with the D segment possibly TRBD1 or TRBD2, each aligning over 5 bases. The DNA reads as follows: TGCGCCAGCAGCTCGTCCGGGACGGCAAAAGAGACCCAGTACTTC. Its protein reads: CASSSSGTAKETQYF.